This T cell receptor (beta chain) was recorded in a study of blood T cell repertoires in COVID-19. Study in general: Samples representing acute and convalescent COVID-19 were sourced from the United States, Italy and Spain. From T cells, B-cell-depleted T cells, or PBMCs came the material, which was cDNA or gDNA.

The CDR3 covers 15 residues. J lost 4 bases, V lost 2 bases, and 6 bases had no gene match. The germline V gene encodes CDR1 MDHEN and CDR2 SYDVKM. Per the authors' pipeline: Amplification with reference gene primers provided the estimates of nucleated cell counts. Sequenced by immunoSEQ multiplex PCR; TCRdb stores in-frame clones only, minus some. V and J calls plus clone size are reproduced from that table; the DNA served to infer D and trimming. This table has about 250,000 clones, 86% appearing once. Specimen: peripheral blood. This chain joins TRBV28 and TRBJ1-2, with TRBD1 matching 8 bases. This TCR derives from a woman in her sixties or seventies who had recovered from COVID-19. CDR3 residues: CASSLLRTGIYGYTF. The CDR3 coding sequence is TGTGCCAGCAGTTTACTAAGGACAGGGATCTATGGCTACACCTTC.